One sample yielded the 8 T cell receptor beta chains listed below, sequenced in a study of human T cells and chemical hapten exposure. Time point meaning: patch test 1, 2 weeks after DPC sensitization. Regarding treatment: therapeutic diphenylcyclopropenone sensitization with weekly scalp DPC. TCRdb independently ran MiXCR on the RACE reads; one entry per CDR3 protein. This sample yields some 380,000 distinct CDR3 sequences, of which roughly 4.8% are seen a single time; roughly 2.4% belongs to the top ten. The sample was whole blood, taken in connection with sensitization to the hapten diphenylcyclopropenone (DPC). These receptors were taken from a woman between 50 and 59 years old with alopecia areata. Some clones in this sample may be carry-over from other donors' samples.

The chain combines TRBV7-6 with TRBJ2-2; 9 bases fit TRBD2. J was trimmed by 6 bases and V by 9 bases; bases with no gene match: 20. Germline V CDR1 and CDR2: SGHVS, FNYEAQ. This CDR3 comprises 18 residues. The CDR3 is CASRSRISGGTMAGELFF. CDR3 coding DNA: TGTGCCAGTAGAAGCAGGATTAGCGGGGGCACGATGGCCGGGGAGCTGTTTTTT.

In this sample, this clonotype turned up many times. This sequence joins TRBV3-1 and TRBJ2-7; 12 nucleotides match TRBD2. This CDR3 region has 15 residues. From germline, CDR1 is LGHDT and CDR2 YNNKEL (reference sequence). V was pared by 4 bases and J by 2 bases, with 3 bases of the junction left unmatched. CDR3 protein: CASSLGLAGPYEQYF. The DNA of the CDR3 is TGTGCCAGCAGCCTAGGACTAGCGGGGCCCTACGAGCAGTACTTC.

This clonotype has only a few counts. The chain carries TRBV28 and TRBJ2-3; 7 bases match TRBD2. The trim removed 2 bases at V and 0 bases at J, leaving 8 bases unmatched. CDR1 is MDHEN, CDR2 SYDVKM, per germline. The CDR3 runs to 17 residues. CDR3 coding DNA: TGTGCCAGCAGTTTAGAGGAGCGGGACTCTAGCACAGATACGCAGTATTTT. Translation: CASSLEERDSSTDTQYF. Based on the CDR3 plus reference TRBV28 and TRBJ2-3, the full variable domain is DVKVTQSSRYLVKRTGEKVFLECVQDMDHENMFWYRQDPGLGLRLIYFSYDVKMKEKGDIPEGYSVSREKKERFSLILESASTNQTSMYLCASSLEERDSSTDTQYFGPGTRLTVL.

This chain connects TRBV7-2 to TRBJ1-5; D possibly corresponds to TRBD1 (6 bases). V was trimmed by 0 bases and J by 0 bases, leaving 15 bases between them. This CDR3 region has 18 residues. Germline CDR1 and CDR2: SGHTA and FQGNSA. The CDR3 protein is CASSLAAGAGYSNQPQHF. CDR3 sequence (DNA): TGTGCCAGCAGCTTAGCGGCAGGGGCAGGCTATAGCAATCAGCCCCAGCATTTT.

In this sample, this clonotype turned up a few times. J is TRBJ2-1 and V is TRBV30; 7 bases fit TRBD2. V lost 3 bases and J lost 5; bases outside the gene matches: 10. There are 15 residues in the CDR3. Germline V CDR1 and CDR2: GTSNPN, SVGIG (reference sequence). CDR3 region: CAWSGAAGADNEQFF. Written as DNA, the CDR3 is TGTGCCTGGAGCGGTGCGGCGGGAGCCGACAATGAGCAGTTCTTC.

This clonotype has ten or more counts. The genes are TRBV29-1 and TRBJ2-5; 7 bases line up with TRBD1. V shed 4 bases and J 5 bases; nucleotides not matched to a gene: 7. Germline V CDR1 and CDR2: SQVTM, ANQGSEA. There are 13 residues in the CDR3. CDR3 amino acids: CSVGPGGSETQYF. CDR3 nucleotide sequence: TGCAGCGTTGGGCCAGGGGGTTCTGAGACCCAGTACTTC.

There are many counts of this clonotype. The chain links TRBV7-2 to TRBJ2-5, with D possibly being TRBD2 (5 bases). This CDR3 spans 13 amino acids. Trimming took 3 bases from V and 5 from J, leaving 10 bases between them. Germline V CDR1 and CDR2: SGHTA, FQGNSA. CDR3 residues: CASSFPLAETQYF. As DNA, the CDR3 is TGTGCCAGCAGCTTCCCTCTAGCCGAGACCCAGTACTTC.

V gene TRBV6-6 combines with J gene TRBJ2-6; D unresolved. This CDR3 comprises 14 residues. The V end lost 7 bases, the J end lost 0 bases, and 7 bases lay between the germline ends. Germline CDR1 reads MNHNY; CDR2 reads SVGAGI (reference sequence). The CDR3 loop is CASIYTSGANVLTF. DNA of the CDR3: TGTGCCAGCATATACACCTCTGGGGCCAACGTCCTGACTTTC.